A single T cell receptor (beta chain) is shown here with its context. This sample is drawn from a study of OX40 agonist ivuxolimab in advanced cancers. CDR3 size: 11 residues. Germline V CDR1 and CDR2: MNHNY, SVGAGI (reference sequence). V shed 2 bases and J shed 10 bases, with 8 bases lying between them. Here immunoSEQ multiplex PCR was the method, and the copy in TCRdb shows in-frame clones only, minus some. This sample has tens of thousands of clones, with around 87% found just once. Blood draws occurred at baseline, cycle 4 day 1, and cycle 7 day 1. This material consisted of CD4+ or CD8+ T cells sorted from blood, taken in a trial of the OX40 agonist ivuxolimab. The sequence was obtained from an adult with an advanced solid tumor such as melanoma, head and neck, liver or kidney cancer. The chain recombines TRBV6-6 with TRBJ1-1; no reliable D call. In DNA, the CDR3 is TGTGCCAGCAGTTACGTGAGGGCAGCTTTCTTT. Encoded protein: CASSYVRAAFF.